The rows below give T cell receptor beta chains drawn from one sample of a study of control samples from healthy donors and cancer patients. Sequencing used immunoSEQ multiplex PCR; TCRdb keeps in-frame clones, though not all of them. Of 70,000 to 90,000 clones listed, roughly 90% are singletons. The source material was PBMCs. The receptors derive from a woman aged 55-70 years with head and neck cancer. The CDR3 runs from the conserved cysteine through the conserved F or W. A D gene is named only where the DNA matches it firmly. The size field is filled for only some rows; it gives once, few, many or a size class.

V: TRBV7-8
J: TRBJ1-5
D: .
length: 13
size: .
DNA: TGTGCCAGCAGCTTAGTCGAGGATCAGCCCCAGCATTTT
CDR3: CASSLVEDQPQHF

V: TRBV6-6
J: TRBJ1-1
D: .
length: 14
size: .
DNA: TGTGCCAGCAGTTACTCAGACCAAATGTATGAAGCTTTCTTT
CDR3: CASSYSDQMYEAFF

V: TRBV10-2
J: TRBJ1-2
D: .
length: 14
size: .
DNA: TGCGCCAGCAGAGACTCCGGGGCGAACTATGGCTACACCTTC
CDR3: CASRDSGANYGYTF

V: TRBV5-1
J: TRBJ1-4
D: TRBD1
length: 14
size: .
DNA: TGCGCCAGCAGCGGGGGACAGGGTGAGGAAAAACTGTTTTTT
CDR3: CASSGGQGEEKLFF

V: TRBV10-3
J: TRBJ1-1
D: .
length: 14
size: .
DNA: TGTGCCATCAGTGACCTGGTCCTGAACACTGAAGCTTTCTTT
CDR3: CAISDLVLNTEAFF

V: TRBV5-1
J: TRBJ2-3
D: .
length: 13
size: .
DNA: TGCGCCAGCAGCTTGAAAATAGCAGATACGCAGTATTTT
CDR3: CASSLKIADTQYF

V: TRBV2
J: TRBJ1-2
D: .
length: 14
size: .
DNA: TGTGCCAGCAGCCTCTCCCGGAACCAGGGTTACTACACCTTC
CDR3: CASSLSRNQGYYTF

V: TRBV18
J: TRBJ1-1
D: TRBD1
length: 14
size: .
DNA: TGTGCCAGCTCAAAACAGGGGGAGAACACTGAAGCTTTCTTT
CDR3: CASSKQGENTEAFF

V: TRBV7-9
J: TRBJ2-3
D: .
length: 13
size: .
DNA: TGTGCCAGCAGCCAGCCGGGACAAGATACGCAGTATTTT
CDR3: CASSQPGQDTQYF

V: TRBV28
J: TRBJ2-7
D: .
length: 13
size: .
DNA: TGTGCCAGCACCGACTTGGCCACCTACGAGCAGTACTTC
CDR3: CASTDLATYEQYF

V: TRBV3-1/TRBV3-2
J: TRBJ2-2
D: TRBD2
length: 14
size: .
DNA: TGTGCCAGCATGCCGGGAGGCGGGACCGGGGAGCTGTTTTTT
CDR3: CASMPGGGTGELFF

V: TRBV15
J: TRBJ1-6
D: .
length: 16
size: .
DNA: TGTGCCACCAGCAGAGAAGGCCGGGGCAACAATTCACCCCTCCACTTT
CDR3: CATSREGRGNNSPLHF

V: TRBV11-2
J: TRBJ2-1
D: .
length: 11
size: .
DNA: TGTGCCAGCAGCTCGGACTCCCCGGGGTTCTTC
CDR3: CASSSDSPGFF

V: TRBV6-1
J: TRBJ1-3
D: .
length: 14
size: once
DNA: TGTGCCAGCAGTGAAAACACCTCTGGAAACACCATATATTTT
CDR3: CASSENTSGNTIYF

V: TRBV19
J: TRBJ2-2
D: .
length: 18
size: .
DNA: TGTGCCAGTAGTATAGATACCCGAACAGGGACATACACCGGGGAGCTGTTTTTT
CDR3: CASSIDTRTGTYTGELFF

V: TRBV18
J: TRBJ2-1
D: TRBD1
length: 14
size: .
DNA: TGTGCCAGCTCACCGGGACAGGGCTTCAATGAGCAGTTCTTC
CDR3: CASSPGQGFNEQFF

V: TRBV3-1/TRBV3-2
J: TRBJ2-7
D: .
length: 13
size: few
DNA: TGTGCCAGCAGCCAATTCCCGGGCTACGAGCAGTACTTC
CDR3: CASSQFPGYEQYF

V: TRBV28
J: TRBJ2-5
D: TRBD1
length: 17
size: .
DNA: TGTGCCAGCAGCCTCCGGATCGGGACAGGCGGGCAAGAGACCCAGTACTTC
CDR3: CASSLRIGTGGQETQYF

V: TRBV6-2/TRBV6-3
J: TRBJ1-2
D: .
length: 13
size: .
DNA: TGTGCCAGCAGTTACGCAGGCAACTATGGCTACACCTTC
CDR3: CASSYAGNYGYTF

V: TRBV27
J: TRBJ2-3
D: .
length: 17
size: .
DNA: TGTGCCAGCAGGCCAAGTTTGTTCGGGAGAGGGGCAGATACGCAGTATTTT
CDR3: CASRPSLFGRGADTQYF

V: TRBV6-5
J: TRBJ1-5
D: .
length: 14
size: once
DNA: TGTGCCAGCAGAGCGACACGGGTTTCTGCGCCCCAGCATTTT
CDR3: CASRATRVSAPQHF

V: TRBV30
J: TRBJ1-1
D: .
length: 13
size: .
DNA: TGTGCCTGGAGTGTTAGGGGACCTACTGAAGCTTTCTTT
CDR3: CAWSVRGPTEAFF

V: TRBV4-2
J: TRBJ1-4
D: .
length: 13
size: few
DNA: TGTGCCAGCAGCTATCAGGTTAATGAAAAACTGTTTTTT
CDR3: CASSYQVNEKLFF

V: TRBV7-2
J: TRBJ2-1
D: .
length: 14
size: .
DNA: TGTGCCAGCAGGACAGATAGAAGGGGCGGTGAGCAGTTCTTC
CDR3: CASRTDRRGGEQFF

V: TRBV9
J: TRBJ2-7
D: TRBD2
length: 17
size: .
DNA: TGTGCCAGCAGCGTAGCCTCAACGGGACTAGCGGAGCCCTCTCAGTACTTC
CDR3: CASSVASTGLAEPSQYF

V: TRBV28
J: TRBJ2-1
D: .
length: 13
size: .
DNA: TGTGCCAGCAGTCCGGGATCCTACAATGAGCAGTTCTTC
CDR3: CASSPGSYNEQFF

V: TRBV7-2
J: TRBJ1-2
D: .
length: 13
size: .
DNA: TGTGCCAGCAGCTTAGAAGCCAGGGGTGGCTACACCTTC
CDR3: CASSLEARGGYTF